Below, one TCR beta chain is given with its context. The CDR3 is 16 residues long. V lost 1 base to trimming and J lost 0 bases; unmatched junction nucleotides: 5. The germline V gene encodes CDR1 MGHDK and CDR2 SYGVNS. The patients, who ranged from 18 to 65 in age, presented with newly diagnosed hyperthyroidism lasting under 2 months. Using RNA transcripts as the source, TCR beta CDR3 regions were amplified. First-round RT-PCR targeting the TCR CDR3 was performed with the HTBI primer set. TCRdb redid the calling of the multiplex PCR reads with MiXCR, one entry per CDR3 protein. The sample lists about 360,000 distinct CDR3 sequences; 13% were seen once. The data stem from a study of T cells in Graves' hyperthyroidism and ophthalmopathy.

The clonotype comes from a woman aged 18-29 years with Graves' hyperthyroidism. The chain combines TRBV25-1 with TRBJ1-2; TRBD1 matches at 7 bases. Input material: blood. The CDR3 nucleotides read TGTGCCAGCAGTGAATGGGGAGGGGGCACTAACTATGGCTACACCTTC. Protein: CASSEWGGGTNYGYTF.